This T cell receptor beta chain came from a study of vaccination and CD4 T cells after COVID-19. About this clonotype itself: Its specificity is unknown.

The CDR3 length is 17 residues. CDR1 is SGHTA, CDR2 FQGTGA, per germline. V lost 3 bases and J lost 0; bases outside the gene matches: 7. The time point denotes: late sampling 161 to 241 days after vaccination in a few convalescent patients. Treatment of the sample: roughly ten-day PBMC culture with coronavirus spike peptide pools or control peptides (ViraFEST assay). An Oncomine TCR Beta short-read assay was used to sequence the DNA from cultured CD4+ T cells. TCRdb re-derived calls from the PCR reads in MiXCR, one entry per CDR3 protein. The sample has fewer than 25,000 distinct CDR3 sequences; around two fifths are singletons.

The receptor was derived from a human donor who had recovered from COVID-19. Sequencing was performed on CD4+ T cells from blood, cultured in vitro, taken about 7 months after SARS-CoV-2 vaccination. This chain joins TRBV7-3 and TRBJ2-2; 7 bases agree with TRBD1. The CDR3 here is CASSLKAGTANTGELFF. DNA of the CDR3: TGTGCCAGCAGCTTGAAGGCCGGGACAGCGAACACCGGGGAGCTGTTTTTT.